The 5 T cell receptor beta chains presented below share a single source sample, sequenced in a study of T cells in localized non-small cell lung cancer. TCRdb keeps only in-frame clones here, not all; method: immunoSEQ multiplex PCR. The table includes roughly 48,000 clones, approximately 80% detected once. The sequencing used peripheral blood, collected before any cancer treatment. The receptors shown here come from a man between 40 and 70 years old with stage I squamous cell lung carcinoma.

This clone was picked up one time. The chain combines TRBV10-3 with TRBJ1-2; 12 bases are shared with TRBD1. The CDR3 consists of 17 residues. V lost 6 bases, J lost 0 bases, and 8 bases stayed unmatched. Germline CDR1 reads ENHRY; CDR2 reads SYGVKD. CDR3 nucleotides: TGTGCCATCAGCCCGGGGACAGGGGGCGATACTAACTATGGCTACACCTTC. Protein sequence: CAISPGTGGDTNYGYTF.

The J gene is TRBJ2-5, the V gene TRBV7-2; 11 bases fit TRBD1. The ends lost 0 bases at V and 2 bases at J; junction bases unmatched: 5. The germline V gene encodes CDR1 SGHTA and CDR2 FQGNSA. The length of the CDR3 is 17 residues. The CDR3 loop reads CASSLATGTGGQETQYF. The CDR3 DNA follows: TGTGCCAGCAGCTTAGCCACCGGGACAGGGGGTCAAGAGACCCAGTACTTC. Looking up the rest from reference TRBV7-2 and TRBJ2-5 gives the full variable domain: GAGVSQSPSNKVTEKGKDVELRCDPISGHTALYWYRQSLGQGLEFLIYFQGNSAPDKSGLPSDRFSAERTGGSVSTLTIQRTQQEDSAVYLCASSLATGTGGQETQYFGPGTRLLVL.

V usage is TRBV27 and J usage is TRBJ1-1, with D perhaps matching TRBD1 (6 bases). This CDR3 comprises 15 residues. Germline V gene lookup returns CDR1 MNHEY and CDR2 SMNVEV (reference sequence). The V and J ends lost 0 bases and 0 bases respectively, with 8 bases between them. CDR3 coding DNA: TGTGCCAGCAGTTTATCTGGGACATTGAACACTGAAGCTTTCTTT. It is translated as CASSLSGTLNTEAFF.

In DNA, the CDR3 is TGTGCCAGCAGCTTAGGGTCCCCCGGGGAGCTGTTTTTT. It translates to CASSLGSPGELFF. J is TRBJ2-2 and V is TRBV7-3; no clear D. Deletions cut 2 bases from V and 6 bases from J, with 7 bases between. Germline V gene lookup returns CDR1 SGHTA and CDR2 FQGTGA. This CDR3 is 13 amino acids long.

The chain employs TRBV7-7 and TRBJ2-5; D is ambiguous. CDR1 and CDR2 (germline): SSHAT, FNYEAQ (reference sequence). CDR3 size: 15 residues. Trimming removed 2 bases from V and 2 bases from J, with 12 bases in between. The CDR3 loop is CASSLRPLSQETQYF. CDR3 in DNA: TGTGCCAGCAGCTTACGCCCTTTATCACAAGAGACCCAGTACTTC. Based on the CDR3 plus reference TRBV7-7 and TRBJ2-5, the full variable domain is GAGVSQSPRYKVTKRGQDVTLRCDPISSHATLYWYQQALGQGPEFLTYFNYEAQPDKSGLPSDRFSAERPEGSISTLTIQRTEQRDSAMYRCASSLRPLSQETQYFGPGTRLLVL.